A selection of T cell receptor beta chains follows, all from one sample in a study of shared T cell receptors in the human thymus. Assay used: immunoSEQ multiplex PCR; TCRdb lists only in-frame clones, some missing. The sample has roughly 550,000 clones, roughly 74% seen once. These data also featured in a second study, about human thymus T cells.

The sequencing sample was made of thymocytes. The receptors were sampled from a boy younger than two with a congenital heart defect. CDR3s include the opening cysteine and the closing phenylalanine or tryptophan. D genes are given only for firm matches. Expanded clones get a size class; other rows say once, few or many, or leave the size out.

>TRBV19|15|TRBD2|-|TRBJ2-1
CASSIGRTSKNEQFF
TGTGCCAGTAGTATTGGGAGGACTAGTAAAAATGAGCAGTTCTTC
>TRBV7-3|15|TRBD2|-|TRBJ2-7
CASSLLAGVSYEQYF
TGTGCCAGCAGCCTACTAGCGGGAGTTTCCTACGAGCAGTACTTC
>TRBV7-3|14|TRBD2|-|TRBJ2-7
CASSLIPQRGEQYF
TGTGCCAGCAGCTTAATACCGCAGCGGGGAGAGCAGTACTTC
>TRBV7-2|15|-|-|TRBJ2-2
CASSLAGLGAGELFF
TGTGCCAGCAGCTTAGCGGGACTCGGAGCCGGGGAGCTGTTTTTT
>TRBV5-4|17|TRBD1|-|TRBJ2-6
CASSVGQGYSGANVLTF
TGTGCCAGCAGCGTTGGACAGGGGTACTCTGGGGCCAACGTCCTGACTTTC
>TRBV29-1|15|-|-|TRBJ1-2
CSVEASGGSKYGYTF
TGCAGCGTTGAGGCGTCTGGCGGGTCGAAGTATGGCTACACCTTC
>TRBV10-3|14|TRBD1|-|TRBJ2-7
CAISVRQGAHEQYF
TGTGCCATCAGTGTGAGACAGGGGGCCCACGAGCAGTACTTC
>TRBV7-2|18|TRBD1|-|TRBJ1-2
CASSPSRGDRDDDYGYTF
TGTGCCAGCAGCCCTAGTCGTGGGGACAGGGACGACGACTATGGCTACACCTTC
>TRBV5-6|18|TRBD2|-|TRBJ2-3
CASSPGLAAPLRTDTQYF
TGTGCCAGCAGCCCGGGACTAGCGGCTCCTCTACGCACAGATACGCAGTATTTT
>TRBV5-1|18|TRBD2|few|TRBJ2-3
CASSLVGASGSSTDTQYF
TGCGCCAGCAGCTTGGTCGGGGCTAGCGGGAGTAGCACAGATACGCAGTATTTT
>TRBV27|20|TRBD2|-|TRBJ2-7
CASSLSSGRPRTESSYEQYF
TGTGCCAGCAGTTTATCAAGCGGGAGACCCCGGACCGAGAGCTCCTACGAGCAGTACTTC
>TRBV6-5|14|TRBD1|-|TRBJ2-3
CASRENRGTDTQYF
TGTGCCAGCAGGGAAAACAGGGGGACAGATACGCAGTATTTT
>TRBV2|16|TRBD2|-|TRBJ2-5
CATLQPAGGPRETQYF
TGTGCCACTCTGCAGCCTGCGGGAGGACCGAGGGAGACCCAGTACTTC
>TRBV25-1|16|TRBD2|-|TRBJ2-3
CASSESPSGSTDTQYF
TGTGCCAGCAGTGAATCCCCAAGCGGGAGTACAGATACGCAGTATTTT
>TRBV30|15|TRBD2|-|TRBJ2-7
CAWSAKPGGSYEQYF
TGTGCCTGGAGCGCAAAACCGGGCGGGAGCTACGAGCAGTACTTC
>TRBV14|15|-|-|TRBJ2-7
CASSQGPPVSYEQYF
TGTGCCAGCAGCCAAGGTCCCCCCGTTTCCTACGAGCAGTACTTC
>TRBV7-2|15|-|-|TRBJ2-2
CASSLAEGNTGELFF
TGTGCCAGCAGCTTGGCGGAGGGAAACACCGGGGAGCTGTTTTTT
>TRBV27|15|-|-|TRBJ2-7
CASSHRVSFGYEQYF
TGTGCCAGCAGTCACAGGGTTTCGTTCGGCTACGAGCAGTACTTC
>TRBV30|14|TRBD2|-|TRBJ2-5
CAWSLTSGQETQYF
TGTGCCTGGAGTTTGACTAGCGGCCAAGAGACCCAGTACTTC
>TRBV5-1|18|TRBD1|-|TRBJ2-4
CASSSAGQGFEAKNIQYF
TGCGCCAGCAGCTCTGCGGGACAGGGGTTCGAGGCCAAAAACATTCAGTACTTC
>TRBV19|14|-|-|TRBJ2-7
CASSIDRDSYEQYF
TGTGCCAGTAGTATAGATCGGGACTCCTACGAGCAGTACTTC
>TRBV11-2|12|-|-|TRBJ1-2
CASSLQGDGYTF
TGTGCCAGCAGCTTACAGGGTGACGGCTACACCTTC
>TRBV4-3|15|-|-|TRBJ2-7
CASSQAYRNSYEQYF
TGCGCCAGCAGCCAAGCCTACCGTAACTCCTACGAGCAGTACTTC
>TRBV13|15|-|-|TRBJ2-7
CASSSAGPPDYEQYF
TGTGCCAGCAGCTCCGCGGGACCACCTGACTACGAGCAGTACTTC
>TRBV27|14|-|-|TRBJ1-2
CASSSREIGMGYTF
TGTGCCAGCAGTAGCCGGGAGATTGGGATGGGCTACACCTTC
>TRBV5-1|16|-|-|TRBJ2-1
CASSLEGGGPYNEQFF
TGCGCCAGCAGCTTGGAGGGGGGAGGGCCCTACAATGAGCAGTTCTTC
>TRBV7-6|16|TRBD2|-|TRBJ2-1
CASSLVGAGGYNEQFF
TGTGCCAGCAGCTTAGTCGGAGCGGGAGGGTACAATGAGCAGTTCTTC
>TRBV5-6|15|TRBD2|-|TRBJ2-7
CASSFGAGGYYEQYF
TGTGCCAGCAGCTTTGGAGCGGGAGGGTACTACGAGCAGTACTTC
>TRBV4-3|21|-|-|TRBJ2-5
CASSQDSGPFRGWPQEETQYF
TGCGCCAGCAGCCAAGATTCTGGGCCGTTCCGCGGGTGGCCCCAAGAAGAGACCCAGTACTTC
>TRBV10-3|17|TRBD1|few|TRBJ1-2
CAISEFAPGQGRRGYTF
TGTGCCATCAGTGAGTTCGCTCCGGGACAGGGACGGAGGGGCTACACCTTC
>TRBV25-1|17|-|-|TRBJ2-7
CASSDRPRGGSAYEQYF
TGTGCCAGCAGTGATCGGCCTAGGGGGGGATCCGCCTACGAGCAGTACTTC
>TRBV28|12|-|-|TRBJ2-5
CASSYRDGTQYF
TGTGCCAGCAGCTACAGGGATGGGACCCAGTACTTC
>TRBV11-3|13|-|-|TRBJ2-6
CASSLAGANVLTF
TGTGCCAGCAGCTTAGCAGGGGCCAACGTCCTGACTTTC
>TRBV5-6|15|-|-|TRBJ1-2
CASSFVPGEGYGYTF
TGTGCCAGCAGCTTCGTTCCAGGGGAGGGCTATGGCTACACCTTC
>TRBV4-2|16|TRBD1|-|TRBJ2-2
CASSQGTGRATGELFF
TGTGCCAGCAGCCAAGGGACAGGGAGAGCCACCGGGGAGCTGTTTTTT
>TRBV28|11|-|-|TRBJ2-7
CASRLHYEQYF
TGTGCCAGCAGACTCCATTACGAGCAGTACTTC
>TRBV7-9|17|-|-|TRBJ1-3
CASSTRDSRPSGNTIYF
TGTGCCAGCAGCACCCGCGACAGTCGCCCCTCTGGAAACACCATATATTTT
>TRBV6-5|14|-|-|TRBJ2-5
CASRKKDRQETQYF
TGTGCCAGCAGAAAGAAGGACAGACAAGAGACCCAGTACTTC
>TRBV4-1|18|TRBD1|-|TRBJ1-2
CASSPLRSRGRPGGGYTF
TGCGCCAGCAGCCCCTTGCGCTCCAGGGGGCGGCCCGGTGGAGGCTACACCTTC
>TRBV5-4|15|TRBD2|-|TRBJ2-3
CASSSSGRYTDTQYF
TGTGCCAGCAGCTCTAGCGGGCGATACACAGATACGCAGTATTTT
>TRBV29-1|15|TRBD2|-|TRBJ2-1
CSVEVSGTPYNEQFF
TGCAGCGTTGAAGTCAGCGGGACCCCCTACAATGAGCAGTTCTTC
>TRBV13|15|TRBD1|-|TRBJ1-3
CASSQGQVDRNTIYF
TGTGCCAGCAGCCAAGGACAGGTAGACCGAAACACCATATATTTT
>TRBV7-2|18|TRBD2|-|TRBJ2-3
CASSSLGLAGVITDTQYF
TGTGCCAGCAGCTCCCTCGGACTAGCGGGAGTGATCACAGATACGCAGTATTTT
>TRBV11-3|17|TRBD2|-|TRBJ2-7
CASRPSGLLYPSYEQYF
TGTGCCAGCAGACCTAGCGGTCTATTATACCCGTCCTACGAGCAGTACTTC
>TRBV27|14|-|-|TRBJ1-4
CASSLRAGYEKLFF
TGTGCCAGCAGTTTACGGGCAGGGTATGAAAAACTGTTTTTT
>TRBV13|16|TRBD2|-|TRBJ2-7
CASSVPGLAGTLEQYF
TGTGCCAGCAGCGTACCCGGACTAGCGGGGACCCTCGAGCAGTACTTC
>TRBV15|12|-|-|TRBJ2-7
CATKGIYYEQYF
TGTGCCACCAAGGGGATTTACTACGAGCAGTACTTC
>TRBV14|12|TRBD2|-|TRBJ2-4
CASSQGGISQYF
TGTGCCAGCAGCCAGGGGGGGATAAGTCAGTACTTC
>TRBV4-1|18|-|-|TRBJ1-5
CASSPGWGGQRSNQPQHF
TGCGCCAGCAGCCCCGGGTGGGGGGGCCAGAGGAGCAATCAGCCCCAGCATTTT
>TRBV5-4|16|TRBD1|-|TRBJ2-2
CASSLVGGARTGELFF
TGTGCCAGCAGCTTGGTAGGGGGCGCACGCACCGGGGAGCTGTTTTTT
>TRBV27|16|TRBD2|-|TRBJ2-7
CASSLSALAGIYEQYF
TGTGCCAGCAGTTTATCGGCACTAGCGGGGATTTACGAGCAGTACTTC
>TRBV19|19|-|-|TRBJ1-5
CASLDGQRERTVHHQPQHF
TGTGCCAGCCTCGACGGCCAGAGGGAACGGACAGTTCATCATCAGCCCCAGCATTTT
>TRBV6-1|17|TRBD1|few|TRBJ2-1
CASSEDWDRGLHNEQFF
TGTGCCAGCAGTGAAGATTGGGACAGGGGTCTCCACAATGAGCAGTTCTTC
>TRBV4-2|20|TRBD2|-|TRBJ2-7
CASSQHGSTSGRPSSYEQYF
TGTGCCAGCAGCCAACACGGGTCGACTAGCGGGAGGCCGAGCTCCTACGAGCAGTACTTC
>TRBV29-1|18|TRBD2|-|TRBJ2-2
CSVGGTSGSGTNTGELFF
TGCAGCGTCGGCGGGACTAGCGGGAGTGGAACGAACACCGGGGAGCTGTTTTTT